The present T cell receptor beta chain was sequenced within a study of monozygotic twins with cystic fibrosis. CDR1 is MNHEY and CDR2 is SMNVEV in the germline V gene (reference sequence). With 3 bases removed from V and 6 bases from J, the gap between germline ends came to 11 bases. The CDR3 is made up of 14 amino acids. Here immunoSEQ multiplex PCR was the method, and the copy in TCRdb shows in-frame clones only, minus some. The sample lists 30,000 or so clones; just over 65% were seen once. General study findings and limits: Age, concordance and disease severity did not associate with shared CDR3 numbers. In 13 of 16 pairs, V gene usage was closest to the co-twin's. Unrelated CF individuals shared fewer identical clonotypes than monozygotic CF twins.

Comments on this clone: Its cognate antigen is unknown.

The sequence was collected from a girl between 5 and 17 years old with cystic fibrosis. The gene calls are TRBV27 and TRBJ2-2; D assignment may be TRBD1 or TRBD2 (5 bases each). The sequencing input was blood. CDR3 residues: CASSLGPSPGELFF. The DNA for the CDR3 is TGTGCCAGCAGTTTGGGACCATCCCCCGGGGAGCTGTTTTTT.